The clone carrying this T cell receptor beta chain was counted many times. As yet, its antigen is unknown. This specimen belongs to a study of T cells in Graves' hyperthyroidism and ophthalmopathy. Germline CDR1 and CDR2: LGHDT and YNNKEL (reference sequence). V gave up 9 bases and J gave up 9 bases; unmatched junction bases: 12. The CDR3 length is 15 residues. RNA transcripts served as the template for amplifying TCR beta CDR3 regions. TCR CDR3 regions were first amplified by RT-PCR with HTBI primers. In TCRdb, the multiplex PCR reads were re-called with MiXCR into one record per CDR3 protein. This table holds about 300,000 distinct CDR3 sequences, less than 20% found once. Study-wide results and limits: The blood repertoire included most of the expanded thyroid clonotypes above 0.001.

Uncontrolled infection, other autoimmune disease, pregnancy or lactation excluded patients. The PBMCs studied were ones that came from 9 to 10 ml fresh peripheral blood. The sample comprised blood. The receptor was derived from a man in his fifties or sixties with Graves' ophthalmopathy. The chain joins TRBV3-1 to TRBJ2-1, with 12 bases that match TRBD1. Here the CDR3 DNA reads TGTGCCAGTAGGGACAGGGGGCGCATAGAGGGTGAGCAGTTCTTC. It translates to CASRDRGRIEGEQFF.